This T cell receptor beta chain was profiled in a study of blood T cell repertoires in COVID-19. Turning to the study itself: Sites in the United States, Italy and Spain provided acute and convalescent COVID-19 samples. T cells, B-cell-depleted T cells, or PBMCs supplied cDNA or gDNA.

Germline lookup yields CDR1 MNHEY and CDR2 SMNVEV (reference sequence). This CDR3 has 13 residues. V was trimmed by 3 bases and J by 0 bases, leaving 5 bases between them. Original handling: Cell counts per sample came from amplifying reference gene primers. Libraries were prepared by immunoSEQ multiplex PCR; TCRdb keeps only in-frame clonotypes and omits some of them. That table supplies the V and J calls and clone size; D and trimming were determined from the DNA. The repertoire holds about 180,000 clones, with about four fifths as singletons. The receptor comes from a man aged 65 to 79 with active or convalescent COVID-19. The J gene is TRBJ1-2, the V gene TRBV27; D gene ambiguous. The source material was peripheral blood. As DNA, the CDR3 is TGTGCCAGCAGTTTTGGAGCTAACTATGGCTACACCTTC. Its translation: CASSFGANYGYTF.